The clone carrying this T cell receptor (beta chain) showed up just a few times. Antigen unknown. Germline V gene data show CDR1 as ENHRY and CDR2 as SYGVKD. Deletions cut 1 base from V and 4 bases from J, with 7 bases between. The CDR3 is made up of 13 amino acids. TCRbeta library construction was performed incorporating unique molecular identifiers. One entry per CDR3 protein results from TCRdb running MiXCR on the PCR reads. The repertoire holds 400,000 to 550,000 distinct CDR3 sequences, with about 11% as singletons. This sample is drawn from a study of T-cell reconstitution after alpha-beta-depleted transplantation in children. Study-level points and caveats: The study traced high day-60 TCRbeta diversity in some patients to surviving recipient T cells and thymic progenitors. Several hundred rapidly expanded clones from non-depleted graft cells reportedly supplied alpha-beta T cells about two months post-transplant.

This TCR was recovered from a child younger than 10 with inherited bone marrow failure, due to receive a stem cell transplant. The input for sequencing was PBMCs, taken before TCRalphabeta/CD19-depleted stem cell transplant. This chain joins TRBV10-3 and TRBJ1-2, with no clear D. CDR3 loop: CAISEWVVYGYTF. Here the CDR3 DNA reads TGTGCCATCAGTGAGTGGGTGGTCTATGGCTACACCTTC.